This is a list of T cell receptor beta chains from one sample in a study of blood T cell repertoires in COVID-19. Only in-frame clones appear in the TCRdb table, and some are missing; sequencing was by immunoSEQ multiplex PCR. The repertoire consists of 300,000 to 400,000 clones, with 80% to 90% occurring once and the leading ten covering around 4.5%. The sample taken for sequencing was PBMCs or T cells enriched from blood (not recorded which). These receptors came from a woman aged 40-49 years with acute COVID-19. Both conserved end residues are trimmed from each CDR3. The order of the fields is clone size, V gene, J gene, CDR3 protein. Size tells how often a clone was seen (once, few, many) or the class of an expanded clone, and some rows leave it out.

>-|TRBV7-2|TRBJ2-5
ASSLEGGQTGETQY
>-|TRBV23-1|TRBJ2-2
ASSQSYTYTGELF
>few|TRBV7-3|TRBJ2-1
ASSLSGGRNEQF
>-|TRBV5-4|TRBJ1-1
ASSVQGSWNTEAF
>-|TRBV19|TRBJ1-6
ASTFSDRGGGSPLH
>-|TRBV5-4|TRBJ1-2
ASSLDSNYGYT
>-|TRBV28|TRBJ2-7
ASSPTGLAGVYEQY
>-|TRBV27|TRBJ1-5
ASSLSPGGLGISNQPQH
>-|TRBV2|TRBJ1-3
ASSAAARNTIY
>-|TRBV7-7|TRBJ2-2
ASSPGTGGRKYTGELF
>-|TRBV3-1/TRBV3-2|TRBJ1-1
ASSLGGDTEAF
>-|TRBV19|TRBJ1-5
ASSIAVYSNQPQH
>once|TRBV15|TRBJ2-5
ATQKRGGGETQY
>-|TRBV6-6|TRBJ1-1
ASNYPMGRQGERIRTTIRSEAF
>once|TRBV28|TRBJ2-1
ASNRVSYNEQF
>-|TRBV3-1/TRBV3-2|TRBJ1-1
ASSQARTVFTEAF
>-|TRBV7-2|TRBJ2-2
ASSFSGNTGELF
>few|TRBV27|TRBJ1-1
ASSFTGNTEAF
>-|TRBV6-1|TRBJ2-7
ASSEGVTSLSYEQY
>-|TRBV5-1|TRBJ2-3
ASSTGTSGGADTQY
>few|TRBV27|TRBJ2-7
ASRAAGSGEQY
>-|TRBV6-5|TRBJ1-2
ASRTGTNYGYT
>-|TRBV24-1|TRBJ2-2
ATSDPGQGGGWTNTGELF
>-|TRBV29-1|TRBJ1-2
SAGFRSYGYT
>once|TRBV7-2|TRBJ2-1
ASSLAIGAVSSYNEQF
>-|TRBV29-1|TRBJ1-2
SVDRRSSNYGYT
>-|TRBV9|TRBJ2-1
ASSVLAGGSYNEQF
>-|TRBV29-1|TRBJ1-1
SVLAGPAEAF
>-|TRBV15|TRBJ1-2
ATSRAVGRGIYGYT
>-|TRBV2|TRBJ1-2
ASSESSIYGYT
>-|TRBV2|TRBJ2-1
ASSAKRGHNEQF
>-|TRBV6-5|TRBJ1-1
ASSLKNTEAF
>once|TRBV15|TRBJ1-2
ATSREGGTNYGYT
>once|TRBV6-2/TRBV6-3|TRBJ1-5
ASSYSKRGGGQPQH
>-|TRBV5-6|TRBJ2-2
ASSLRGFQNTGELF
>-|TRBV19|TRBJ2-2
ASDGGFGGELF
>-|TRBV4-3|TRBJ2-3
ASSQDLLASGRTSTDTQY
>-|TRBV10-3|TRBJ1-6
ASTSDRDNSPLH
>-|TRBV19|TRBJ2-6
ATSFTGTGSSGANVLT
>-|TRBV24-1|TRBJ2-5
ATSDFGQQETQY
>-|TRBV10-3|TRBJ2-3
AIRQTGDTQY